One and the same sample provided the 19 T cell receptor beta chains below, sequenced in a study of blood T cell repertoires in COVID-19. Clones were sequenced by immunoSEQ multiplex PCR, and TCRdb holds only the in-frame ones, with some missing. The sample includes a few hundred thousand clones, 85% of them seen just once. Specimen: peripheral blood. The receptors derive from a woman under 30 with acute or convalescent COVID-19.

The rearrangement links TRBV11-2 to TRBJ1-1; 8 bases match TRBD1. CDR1 and CDR2 from the germline V gene are SGHAT and FQNNGV. The J segment lost 4 bases and the V segment lost 1 base, leaving 5 bases of the junction unmatched. The CDR3 has 15 residues. Written as DNA, the CDR3 is TGTGCCAGCAGCTTAGCTGGACAGGGCCTCACTGAAGCTTTCTTT. It yields the protein CASSLAGQGLTEAFF.

The chain combines TRBV5-6 with TRBJ2-2; D call uncertain. The CDR3 spans 12 residues. CDR1 SGHDT and CDR2 YYEEEE come from the germline V gene. V was cut by 1 base and J by 8 bases, with 6 bases left in between. CDR3 in amino acids: CASSLIAGELFF. DNA of the CDR3: TGTGCCAGCAGCTTGATAGCTGGGGAGCTGTTTTTT.

The CDR3 nucleotides read TGTGCCAGCAGCGACCAGGGATCGCGCAATCAGCCCCAGCATTTT. This encodes CASSDQGSRNQPQHF. The chain is built from TRBV27 and TRBJ1-5; tentative D call: TRBD1 (5 bases). Trimming cost V 6 bases and J 2 bases, with 14 bases left between them. Germline loops: CDR1 MNHEY, CDR2 SMNVEV (reference sequence). The CDR3 is made up of 15 amino acids.

This chain connects TRBV9 to TRBJ2-5; 7 positions agree with TRBD1. The CDR3 is 14 amino acids. The germline V gene encodes CDR1 SGDLS and CDR2 YYNGEE. V lost 3 bases and J lost 0; bases outside the gene matches: 2. This CDR3 is CASSGGTDQETQYF. Written as DNA, the CDR3 is TGTGCCAGCAGCGGGGGGACAGACCAAGAGACCCAGTACTTC.

The chain has TRBV19 and TRBJ2-2; D possibly corresponds to TRBD1 (6 bases). The CDR3 totals 14 residues. Trimming removed 3 bases from V and 3 bases from J, with 8 bases in between. Germline CDR1 LNHDA, CDR2 SQIVND (reference sequence). The CDR3 region is CASSMSGDTGELFF. For the CDR3, the DNA is TGTGCCAGTAGTATGTCAGGGGACACCGGGGAGCTGTTTTTT.

This sequence joins TRBV9 and TRBJ1-5, with D perhaps matching TRBD1 (5 bases). The V gene's germline CDR1 is SGDLS and CDR2 YYNGEE. Trimming pared 0 bases from V and 6 bases from J, leaving 10 bases between. The CDR3 is made up of 14 amino acids. The CDR3 sequence is CASSVAGGGQPQHF. In DNA form, the CDR3 reads TGTGCCAGCAGCGTAGCGGGGGGGGGTCAGCCCCAGCATTTT.

This clone was recorded only once. The genes are TRBV9 and TRBJ1-1; D is undetermined. The CDR3 is 14 residues long. Per germline, CDR1 SGDLS and CDR2 YYNGEE. V gave up 0 bases and J gave up 0 bases, with 6 bases separating them. The CDR3 region is CASSVAPLNTEAFF. The CDR3 coding sequence is TGTGCCAGCAGCGTAGCTCCCCTGAACACTGAAGCTTTCTTT.

V usage is TRBV23-1 and J usage is TRBJ2-7, with 7 nucleotides matching TRBD1. TRBV23-1 is labeled an ORF, and its function is uncertain. V dropped 3 bases and J dropped 6; count of bases not matched to a gene: 5. This CDR3 contains 13 residues. CDR3 in amino acids: CASSQSPGGEQYF. The DNA for the CDR3 is TGCGCCAGCAGTCAGTCCCCAGGGGGCGAGCAGTACTTC.

The chain combines TRBV3-1 (or the pseudogene TRBV3-2) with TRBJ2-3; D perhaps matches TRBD2 (5 bases). CDR1 LGHDT and CDR2 YNNKEL come from the germline V gene (reference sequence). The CDR3 sequence is 15 residues long. The V gene lost 8 bases and the J gene lost 0 bases, with 15 bases spanning the gap. The CDR3 DNA is TGTGCCAGCGCAAGGCAGGACTTCAGCACAGATACGCAGTATTTT. Translated: CASARQDFSTDTQYF.

V gene TRBV24-1 combines with J gene TRBJ2-1; TRBD2 is a possible D gene (6 bases). Trimming removed 3 bases from V and 4 bases from J, with 12 bases in between. Germline-derived CDR1 and CDR2 are KGHDR and SFDVKD. CDR3 length: 15 residues. Here the CDR3 reads CATSDEGLLYNEQFF. The CDR3 DNA follows: TGTGCCACCAGTGATGAGGGACTTTTATACAATGAGCAGTTCTTC.

This sequence joins TRBV19 and TRBJ1-2; D is unresolved. The CDR3 sequence is 11 residues long. CDR1 is LNHDA and CDR2 is SQIVND in the germline V gene (reference sequence). The ends were cut back, 8 bases at V and 1 base at J, with 5 bases in the middle. The CDR3 nucleotides read TGTGCCAGTGGCAGTAACTATGGCTACACCTTC. This codes for CASGSNYGYTF. Using reference TRBV19 and TRBJ1-2 for the parts outside the CDR3, the full variable domain is DGGITQSPKYLFRKEGQNVTLSCEQNLNHDAMYWYRQDPGQGLRLIYYSQIVNDFQKGDIAEGYSVSREKKESFPLTVTSAQKNPTAFYLCASGSNYGYTFGSGTRLTVV.

The chain uses TRBV29-1 and TRBJ2-7, with 9 bases fitting TRBD1. The junction had 3 bases not matched to a gene; V was cut back by 7 bases and J by 2 bases. The germline V gene has CDR1 SQVTM and CDR2 ANQGSEA. The CDR3 length is 12 residues. In DNA form, the CDR3 reads TGCAGCGCCGGGACAGGGCCCTACGAGCAGTACTTC. Protein sequence: CSAGTGPYEQYF.

V gene TRBV13 combines with J gene TRBJ1-2; the D gene is possibly TRBD1 (6 bases). The V and J ends lost 4 bases and 2 bases respectively, with 14 bases between them. The CDR3 loop spans 15 amino acids. The germline gives CDR1 PRHDT, CDR2 FYEKMQ (reference sequence). The CDR3 sequence is CASSSRVTGNYGYTF. CDR3 nucleotides: TGTGCCAGCAGCTCCAGAGTCACAGGGAACTATGGCTACACCTTC.

The chain joins TRBV24-1 to TRBJ2-2; 7 positions match TRBD2. Looked up from germline, CDR1 is KGHDR and CDR2 is SFDVKD. This CDR3 comprises 15 residues. With 9 bases clipped from V and 4 bases from J, the junction kept 10 bases outside the gene matches. The CDR3 spells CATGAGGLVTGELFF. As DNA, the CDR3 is TGTGCCACCGGGGCCGGGGGGTTAGTCACCGGGGAGCTGTTTTTT.

V usage is TRBV6-1 and J usage is TRBJ1-2; D remains ambiguous. Trimming took 1 base from V and 7 from J, leaving 13 bases between them. The CDR3 runs to 14 residues. Germline V gene lookup returns CDR1 MNHNS and CDR2 SASEGT. CDR3 region: CASSEEAGFSGYTF. CDR3 coding DNA: TGTGCCAGCAGTGAAGAGGCGGGGTTCAGTGGCTACACCTTC.

The chain employs TRBV6-1 and TRBJ1-4, with 12 positions matching TRBD1. With 5 bases clipped from V and 7 bases from J, the junction kept 2 bases outside the gene matches. This CDR3 contains 14 residues. The germline CDR1 and CDR2 sequences are MNHNS and SASEGT. As DNA, the CDR3 is TGTGCCAGCAGTTTGGGACAGGGGGCTGAAAAACTGTTTTTT. Amino acids: CASSLGQGAEKLFF.

This clone showed up just a few times. The genes are TRBV6-1 and TRBJ1-5; D may be TRBD1 (5 bases). This CDR3 comprises 15 residues. V gave up 2 bases and J gave up 4 bases, with 12 bases separating them. Per germline, CDR1 MNHNS and CDR2 SASEGT. CDR3 protein: CASSESGQNNQPQHF. The CDR3 nucleotides are TGTGCCAGCAGTGAATCAGGGCAGAATAATCAGCCCCAGCATTTT.

The rearrangement links TRBV21-1 to TRBJ2-7; TRBD2 is the table's D call and was not checked against the DNA. TRBV21-1 is flagged as a pseudogene. The CDR3 runs 15 residues. The CDR3 region has the DNA TGTGCCAGCAGCAAAAGGCAGGACTCCACCCTCGAGCAGTACTTC. It codes for CASSKRQDSTLEQYF.

CDR3 residues: CASGLVPWQQYF. The CDR3 nucleotides read TGTGCTAGTGGTTTGGTACCGTGGCAGCAGTACTTC. V and J are TRBV12-5 and TRBJ2-7; D remains ambiguous. The CDR3 sequence is 12 residues long. The germline CDR1 and CDR2 sequences are LGHNT and FRNRAP. Trimming removed 0 bases at V and 8 bases at J, with 8 bases between.